The 31 T cell receptor beta chains below were found in one sample sequenced in a study of CD8 T cells in Susac syndrome. With random hexamers, reverse transcription was performed on about 0.45 to 1 ug of RNA. Each CDR3 protein is one row after TCRdb ran MiXCR on the immunoSEQ multiplex PCR reads. The data contain about 400,000 distinct CDR3 sequences, more than 70% of them singletons. Source material: CD8+ T cells from PBMCs. The receptors here all came from a human donor with multiple sclerosis.

Turning to this clonotype: A junction end diverges from the germline sequence, so it may reflect a read error. This chain joins TRBV20-1 and TRBJ2-7; D not resolved. This CDR3 comprises 13 residues. Germline CDR1 and CDR2: DFQATT and SNEGSKA (reference sequence). The CDR3, as DNA: TGCAGTGCTAGAGGAGGTTTCTCCTACGGGCAGTACTTC. Encoded protein: CSARGGFSYGQYF.

The chain uses TRBV20-1 and TRBJ1-1, with 9 bases that match TRBD1. The CDR3 runs to 15 residues. J lost 3 bases, V lost 0 bases, and 5 bases had no gene match. Germline loops: CDR1 DFQATT, CDR2 SNEGSKA (reference sequence). CDR3 residues: CSARDEDRGHTEAFF. The CDR3 DNA sequence: TGCAGTGCTAGAGATGAGGACAGGGGCCACACTGAAGCTTTCTTT.

The CDR3 sequence: CASSPFQKKTDTQYF. CDR3 nucleotide sequence: TGCGCCAGCAGCCCCTTCCAGAAAAAAACAGATACGCAGTATTTT. V usage is TRBV5-1 and J usage is TRBJ2-3; D remains unclear. CDR1 is SGHRS, CDR2 YFSETQ, per germline. Between the trimmed V and J ends, which lost 4 bases and 3 bases, there was a span of 15 bases. This CDR3 is built from 15 residues.

The rearrangement joins TRBV6-1 to TRBJ2-4, with unresolved D. V lost 2 bases and J lost 0, with 17 bases in between. The CDR3 is 18 residues long. Looked up from germline, CDR1 is MNHNS and CDR2 is SASEGT. DNA for the CDR3: TGTGCCAGCAGTGAACTGGGTAAAGTAGTCGTAGCCAAAAACATTCAGTACTTC. Translation gives CASSELGKVVVAKNIQYF.

The V call is TRBV29-1, the J call TRBJ1-2, with D unclear. CDR3 length equals 14 residues. Germline CDR1 and CDR2: SQVTM and ANQGSEA. The V end lost 4 bases, the J end lost 4 bases, and 16 bases lay between the germline ends. The CDR3: CSVGDREKAYGYTF. The CDR3 nucleotides read TGCAGCGTTGGCGATAGGGAAAAGGCCTATGGCTACACCTTC.

The chain recombines TRBV4-1 with TRBJ2-1; 7 positions match TRBD2. The CDR3 has 16 amino acids. In germline, CDR1 is MGHRA, CDR2 YSYEKL. J gave up 7 bases and V 1 base, and 10 bases lay outside the gene matches. The chain's CDR3 is CASSQVRAAGENEQFF. DNA of the CDR3: TGCGCCAGCAGCCAAGTCAGGGCCGCGGGGGAAAATGAGCAGTTCTTC.

The chain links TRBV27 to TRBJ2-5; TRBD1 is a possible D gene (5 bases). The CDR3 length is 15 residues. Germline CDR1 MNHEY, CDR2 SMNVEV (reference sequence). Trimming removed 6 bases at V and 5 bases at J, with 19 bases between. The CDR3 spells CASRETESDLETQYF. Here the CDR3 DNA reads TGTGCCAGCAGGGAGACAGAAAGTGATCTGGAGACCCAGTACTTC.

The CDR3 DNA sequence: TGTGCCAGCAGTTACGGCAGTGATGAAGCTTTCTTT. Its protein product is CASSYGSDEAFF. This chain uses TRBV6-6 with TRBJ1-1, with D hard to call. This CDR3 region has 12 residues. Trimming removed 2 bases from V and 7 bases from J, with 8 bases in between. Germline CDR1 is MNHNY and CDR2 is SVGAGI (reference sequence).

The J gene is TRBJ2-7, the V gene TRBV14; 10 nucleotides line up with TRBD2. J gave up 2 bases and V 4 bases, and 8 bases lay outside the gene matches. CDR3 size: 16 residues. Germline assignment: CDR1 SGHDN and CDR2 FVKESK. CDR3 in DNA: TGTGCCAGCAGCCCTATCGCACTAGCGGGGCCCTACGAGCAGTACTTC. It codes for CASSPIALAGPYEQYF.

The chain recombines TRBV29-1 with TRBJ2-3; D is ambiguous. This CDR3 region has 10 residues. Germline V gives CDR1 SQVTM, CDR2 ANQGSEA. V lost 6 bases, J lost 4 bases, and 5 bases lay in between. Written as DNA, the CDR3 is TGCAGCGTCGAATCAGATACGCAGTATTTT. This gives the protein CSVESDTQYF.

V gene TRBV7-9 combines with J gene TRBJ2-7; no definite D call. The CDR3 is 13 residues long. In germline, CDR1 is SEHNR, CDR2 FQNEAQ (reference sequence). V lost 4 bases and J lost 6, with 13 bases in between. The CDR3 loop reads CASSSSGPLEQYF. The CDR3 nucleotides are TGTGCCAGCAGCTCCTCGGGCCCCCTCGAGCAGTACTTC.

The genes are TRBV27 and TRBJ1-4; 9 bases fit TRBD1. Losses at the gene ends were 2 bases for V and 0 bases for J; bases not matched to a gene: 13. Per germline, CDR1 MNHEY and CDR2 SMNVEV (reference sequence). This CDR3 comprises 20 residues. Here the CDR3 DNA reads TGTGCCAGCAGTTTAAGGGCGCTCGAGACAGGGGGAACAACTAATGAAAAACTGTTTTTT. Protein: CASSLRALETGGTTNEKLFF.

The count of this clonotype is one. J is TRBJ2-4 and V is TRBV4-1; 8 bases line up with TRBD2. J lost 0 bases, V lost 0 bases, and 7 bases had no gene match. This CDR3 region has 18 residues. Germline CDR1 reads MGHRA; CDR2 reads YSYEKL. The CDR3 loop reads CASSQDLSGTLAKNIQYF. The CDR3, as DNA: TGCGCCAGCAGCCAAGATCTTAGCGGGACCTTAGCCAAAAACATTCAGTACTTC.

The chain is built from TRBV5-1 and TRBJ2-3; no reliable D call. V was shortened by 0 bases and J by 0 bases, with 11 bases between the two germline ends. The CDR3 consists of 16 residues. Germline CDR1 SGHRS, CDR2 YFSETQ. For the CDR3, the DNA is TGCGCCAGCAGCTTGGGGGTACTGGTTAGCACAGATACGCAGTATTTT. Amino acid sequence: CASSLGVLVSTDTQYF.

The rearrangement links TRBV5-1 to TRBJ2-7; a weak D match, TRBD2 (5 bases). Germline assignment: CDR1 SGHRS and CDR2 YFSETQ. CDR3 length: 14 amino acids. Trimming removed 4 bases at V and 3 bases at J, with 14 bases between. The chain's CDR3 is CASSPERGFYEQYF. CDR3 bases: TGCGCCAGCAGCCCGGAACGGGGATTCTACGAGCAGTACTTC.

This clonotype was seen a handful of times. The chain links TRBV6-2 or TRBV6-3 to TRBJ1-1, with D perhaps TRBD1 (5 bases). The CDR3 is 15 residues long. V was clipped by 3 bases and J by 1 base, with 12 bases between them. Looked up from germline, CDR1 is MNHEY and CDR2 is SVGEGT. The CDR3 is CASSYPPGPNTEAFF. CDR3 coding DNA: TGTGCCAGCAGTTATCCCCCGGGGCCGAACACTGAAGCTTTCTTT.

J is TRBJ2-5 and V is TRBV6-2 or TRBV6-3, with D unclear. CDR1 MNHEY and CDR2 SVGEGT come from the germline V gene. The CDR3 has 13 amino acids. Trimming removed 6 bases at V and 5 bases at J, with 13 bases between. The CDR3 DNA reads as TGTGCCAGCAGATTGGCGCCTTTTGAGACCCAGTACTTC. It yields the protein CASRLAPFETQYF.

The chain links TRBV11-2 to TRBJ2-1, with D unclear. Trimming removed 0 bases at V and 6 bases at J, with 12 bases between. Germline CDR1 and CDR2: SGHAT and FQNNGV. The CDR3 length is 15 residues. The CDR3 region has the DNA TGTGCCAGCAGCTTAGATCGGGTCCCCGGCAATGAGCAGTTCTTC. Protein: CASSLDRVPGNEQFF. Variable domain in full (rest from reference TRBV11-2 and TRBJ2-1): EAGVAQSPRYKIIEKRQSVAFWCNPISGHATLYWYQQILGQGPKLLIQFQNNGVVDDSQLPKDRFSAERLKGVDSTLKIQPAKLEDSAVYLCASSLDRVPGNEQFFGPGTRLTVL.

This clonotype was seen only a few times. The DNA of the CDR3 is TGTGCCACTTCAGGGGTTGGGGCCAACGTCCTGACTTTC. The encoded protein is CATSGVGANVLTF. The rearrangement links TRBV7-9 to TRBJ2-6; maybe TRBD1 (6 bases). The CDR3 covers 13 residues. V lost 10 bases and J lost 3, with 10 bases in between. Germline V gene lookup returns CDR1 SEHNR and CDR2 FQNEAQ (reference sequence).

The genes are TRBV7-2 and TRBJ2-7, with D possibly matching TRBD1 (6 bases). V was clipped by 1 base and J by 3 bases, with 13 bases between them. Germline-derived CDR1 and CDR2 are SGHTA and FQGNSA. The CDR3 covers 15 residues. The CDR3 loop reads CASSLGWGQVYEQYF. CDR3 sequence (DNA): TGTGCCAGCAGCTTAGGGTGGGGGCAGGTCTACGAGCAGTACTTC.

The chain is built from TRBV3-1 and TRBJ2-1; D possibly matches TRBD1 or TRBD2 (5 bases each). CDR1 is LGHDT and CDR2 is YNNKEL in the germline V gene (reference sequence). The CDR3 consists of 17 residues. V lost 0 bases, J lost 3 bases, and 15 bases lay in between. CDR3 DNA: TGTGCCAGCAGCCAAGATCGGTTTGGGGGTGGCTACAATGAGCAGTTCTTC. Its translation is CASSQDRFGGGYNEQFF.

The V gene is TRBV6-1, the J gene TRBJ2-1, with TRBD2 matching 8 bases. V was clipped by 4 bases and J by 5 bases; unmatched bases: 10. This CDR3 has 16 residues. The germline gives CDR1 MNHNS, CDR2 SASEGT. The CDR3 coding sequence is TGTGCCAGCAGTGTGAGGGTAGCGGGATCCCACAATGAGCAGTTCTTC. It encodes CASSVRVAGSHNEQFF.

The CDR3 DNA is TGCAGTGCTAACTCTGGAAACACCATATATTTT. Translation gives CSANSGNTIYF. The genes are TRBV20-1 and TRBJ1-3; D unresolved. The ends were cut back, 4 bases at V and 0 bases at J, with 1 base in the middle. The CDR3 spans 11 residues. Germline V gene lookup returns CDR1 DFQATT and CDR2 SNEGSKA (reference sequence).

The chain employs TRBV12-3 or TRBV12-4 and TRBJ2-7; D is possibly TRBD1 or TRBD2 (5 bases each). V lost 2 bases to trimming and J lost 4 bases, with 15 bases between them. This CDR3 region has 15 residues. The CDR3 DNA reads TGTGCCAGCAGTTTAAGAGGGGACGCCAATTACGAGCAGTACTTC. The encoded protein is CASSLRGDANYEQYF.

As DNA, the CDR3 is TGTGCCAGCAGTTTCGGGACTAGCGTGGGGACAGATACGCAGTATTTT. This gives the protein CASSFGTSVGTDTQYF. This rearrangement joins TRBV12-3 or TRBV12-4 to TRBJ2-3; 10 bases fit TRBD2. The V and J ends lost 3 bases and 3 bases, in that order; junction bases with no gene match: 6. The CDR3 loop spans 16 amino acids.

This clonotype was seen once. The V call is TRBV6-5, the J call TRBJ2-1, with a possible D match to TRBD2 (6 bases). The CDR3 is 14 amino acids. V was pared by 0 bases and J by 7 bases, with 10 bases between. Per the germline V gene, CDR1 is MNHEY and CDR2 is SVGAGI. The CDR3 DNA reads TGTGCCAGCAGTTACTCGGTCGGAGGGAATGAGCAGTTCTTC. Translating it yields CASSYSVGGNEQFF.

V usage is TRBV3-1 and J usage is TRBJ2-2, with D unclear. V lost 2 bases, J lost 5 bases, and 6 bases lay in between. Germline CDR1 LGHDT, CDR2 YNNKEL (reference sequence). The CDR3 has 13 residues. CDR3 amino acids: CASSQQETGELFF. CDR3 coding DNA: TGTGCCAGCAGCCAACAAGAAACCGGGGAGCTGTTTTTT.

This clonotype was detected only once. The chain combines TRBV5-4 with TRBJ2-1, with D perhaps assigned TRBD1 or TRBD2 (5 bases each). The CDR3 has 14 amino acids. Trimming cost V 4 bases and J 7 bases, with 15 bases left between them. From germline, CDR1 is SGHNT and CDR2 YYREEE (reference sequence). The CDR3 protein is CASSPGANPNEQFF. CDR3 bases: TGTGCCAGCAGCCCCGGGGCGAACCCAAATGAGCAGTTCTTC.

The rearrangement uses TRBV7-8 and TRBJ1-4, with D uncertain. The germline V and J ends were trimmed by 5 bases and 8 bases, with 21 bases remaining between them. CDR3 length: 16 amino acids. The V gene's germline CDR1 is SGHVS and CDR2 FQNEAQ. The CDR3 sequence: CASSPRRLLGREKLFF. The CDR3 nucleotides are TGTGCCAGCAGCCCCAGGCGGCTCCTGGGCCGGGAAAAACTGTTTTTT.

CDR3 DNA sequence: TGCGCCAGCAGCCCGTATAGCGGGAAGGGCGATGAGCAGTTCTTC. Its protein product is CASSPYSGKGDEQFF. This rearrangement joins TRBV4-1 to TRBJ2-1; 8 positions match TRBD2. The CDR3 length is 15 residues. V shed 4 bases, J shed 8 bases, and the junction held 10 bases outside the gene matches. Germline-derived CDR1 and CDR2 are MGHRA and YSYEKL.

The chain employs TRBV6-6 and TRBJ2-5; D is possibly TRBD1 or TRBD2 (5 bases each). The V end was cut by 1 base, the J end by 5 bases, with 17 bases between. The CDR3 runs to 16 residues. Germline CDR1 is MNHNY and CDR2 is SVGAGI (reference sequence). The CDR3 loop reads CASSYYEIQGGETQYF. CDR3 in DNA: TGTGCCAGCAGTTACTACGAGATCCAGGGCGGGGAGACCCAGTACTTC.